The entry that follows covers one T cell receptor (beta chain) sequence. Its cognate antigen is unknown. The data are from a study of T cells in pancreatic ductal adenocarcinoma. The CDR3 covers 13 residues. Germline V gene data show CDR1 as SGHVS and CDR2 as FNYEAQ. Trimming stripped 5 bases from V and 2 bases from J, with 10 bases between. Study-level results: Tumor-versus-blood clonality comparisons may be biased toward lower tumor diversity.

Surgery without prior neoadjuvant therapy was the treatment of the selected pancreatic ductal adenocarcinoma patients. Profiling relied on immunoSEQ multiplex PCR, and the TCRdb table lists in-frame clones only, not all of them. The data hold roughly 100,000 clones, with roughly 96% observed a single time. Source material: PBMCs. The receptor comes from a human donor with pancreatic ductal adenocarcinoma. The chain recombines TRBV7-6 with TRBJ2-7, with D possibly TRBD2 on 5 matching bases. For the CDR3, the DNA is TGTGCCAGCAGCCGTGGACTGCCCTACGAGCAGTACTTC. This encodes CASSRGLPYEQYF.